Listed below are T cell receptor beta chains from one sample, sequenced in a study of blood T cell repertoires in COVID-19. The repertoire was sequenced with immunoSEQ multiplex PCR; TCRdb's copy has only in-frame clones and lacks some. The sample lists 200,000 to 250,000 clones, 87% seen once, with under 14% in the top ten. The sequenced sample was PBMCs or T cells enriched from blood (not recorded which). These TCRs come from a man aged 25-40 years who had recovered from COVID-19. Both conserved end residues are part of each CDR3. A D gene is named only where the DNA matches it firmly. Clone sizes are given selectively: once, few, many, or a class where the clone is expanded.

v_call	clone_size	j_call	d_call	cdr3_nt	cdr3_aa
TRBV6-5	once	TRBJ2-7	-	TGTGCCAGCAGTTACTCGAGCTCCTACGAGCAGTACTTC	CASSYSSSYEQYF
TRBV5-4	-	TRBJ2-1	TRBD2	TGTGCCAGCAGCTCGGGACTAGCGGGGGACAATGAGCAGTTCTTC	CASSSGLAGDNEQFF
TRBV7-7	-	TRBJ2-1	-	TGTGCTAGCAGCTCGGGGGTTAGGCAGTTCTTC	CASSSGVRQFF
TRBV3-1/TRBV3-2	few	TRBJ1-6	-	TGTGCCAGCAGCCAAGATGGAGGGGCCAATTCACCCCTCCACTTT	CASSQDGGANSPLHF
TRBV7-2	-	TRBJ2-5	TRBD2	TGTGCCAGCAGCTTGGCACTAGCGGGAGTACGAGAGACCCAGTACTTC	CASSLALAGVRETQYF
TRBV7-9	-	TRBJ1-2	-	TGTGCCAGCAGCCCCCAGGGGCAGGTCTATGGCTACACCTTC	CASSPQGQVYGYTF
TRBV28	-	TRBJ1-1	-	TGTGCCAGCAGTTACCATGACAGGCCCCGATTT	CASSYHDRPRF
TRBV5-6	once	TRBJ1-6	-	TGTGCCAGCAGCCGAACTGATGTTGGTTCACCCCTCCACTTT	CASSRTDVGSPLHF
TRBV6-6	-	TRBJ2-4	-	TGTGCCAGCAGTCGCCAACCCTCCGGGGGGCAAGTCAAAAACATTCAGTACTTC	CASSRQPSGGQVKNIQYF
TRBV6-2/TRBV6-3	-	TRBJ1-1	-	TGTGCCAGCAGCCCTACCCCCAGGGTTGTCACTGAAGCTTTCTTT	CASSPTPRVVTEAFF
TRBV2	-	TRBJ1-1	-	TGTGCCAGCAGTGATTGGCAGGGGTCCACTGAAGCTTTCTTT	CASSDWQGSTEAFF
TRBV7-3	-	TRBJ2-2	-	TGTGCCAGCAGCTTATACGGGGGGCTCGACACCGGGGAGCTGTTTTTT	CASSLYGGLDTGELFF
TRBV2	-	TRBJ2-1	-	TGTGCCAGCAGTGTTGTAGGGGCCTCCTACAATGAGCAGTTCTTC	CASSVVGASYNEQFF
TRBV21-1	-	TRBJ1-4	-	TGTGCCAGCAGCAAAGAAACTGGAAGGGGTAGGTCTAATGAAAAACTGTTTTTT	CASSKETGRGRSNEKLFF